Each of the 26 T cell receptor beta chains below was sequenced from the same sample in a study of shared clonotypes between healthy human individuals. The table came from immunoSEQ multiplex PCR; TCRdb's copy has only in-frame clones and leaves some out. The data show approximately 110,000 clones, around 73% seen once. The sample comprised memory CD8+ T cells sorted from blood. Subset of the sample: CD45RO+ cells pooled with CCR7-negative TemRA cells. The receptors were sampled from a woman under 40 in good health.

CDR3 sequence: CASSVHRSTNEKLFF. Written as DNA, the CDR3 is TGTGCCAGCAGCGTCCATCGATCAACTAATGAAAAACTGTTTTTT. V and J are TRBV28 and TRBJ1-4, with D unclear. The CDR3 spans 15 residues. Trimming took off 6 bases at V and 0 bases at J, with 11 bases between the two ends. Germline assignment: CDR1 MDHEN and CDR2 SYDVKM.

In regard to this clone: Other DNA sequences in the same sample also yield this CDR3. The chain couples TRBV28 to TRBJ2-7; D is unclear. The length of the CDR3 is 11 residues. Germline V gene data show CDR1 as MDHEN and CDR2 as SYDVKM. The V end lost 3 bases, the J end lost 5 bases, and 5 bases lay between the germline ends. CDR3 sequence (DNA): TGTGCCAGCAGTTTTGAAAACGAGCAGTACTTC. It encodes CASSFENEQYF.

V and J are TRBV25-1 and TRBJ2-5; either TRBD1 or TRBD2 may fit D (5 bases each). V lost 1 base, J lost 1 base, and 19 bases lay in between. CDR1 and CDR2 from the germline V gene are MGHDK and SYGVNS. The CDR3 extends over 18 amino acids. Written as DNA, the CDR3 is TGTGCCAGCAGTGAATCGGGGCAGGGAATAGAGTCCCAAGAGACCCAGTACTTC. It translates to CASSESGQGIESQETQYF.

The table lists this clone with a few counts. The genes are TRBV19 and TRBJ2-3; TRBD2 matches at 13 bases. CDR1 and CDR2 from the germline V gene are LNHDA and SQIVND (reference sequence). The V gene end was trimmed by 3 bases and the J gene end by 5 bases; junction bases not matched to a gene: 5. The CDR3 extends over 16 amino acids. The CDR3 loop reads CASSIGLAGEGDTQYF. For the CDR3, the DNA is TGTGCCAGTAGTATCGGACTAGCGGGAGAGGGAGATACGCAGTATTTT.

This clone showed up just a few times. This sequence joins TRBV28 and TRBJ2-7, with D possibly being TRBD1 (7 bases). Germline lookup yields CDR1 MDHEN and CDR2 SYDVKM. Trimming cost V 11 bases and J 3 bases, with 20 bases left between them. This CDR3 is 14 amino acids long. CDR3 loop: CACGTVDRDYEQYF. DNA for the CDR3: TGTGCCTGCGGGACAGTCGATAGAGACTACGAGCAGTACTTC.

V usage is TRBV7-8 and J usage is TRBJ2-5; 8 bases are shared with TRBD2. Trimming took 7 bases from V and 4 from J; bases not matched to a gene: 11. CDR3 length: 15 residues. CDR1 is SGHVS, CDR2 FQNEAQ, per germline. As DNA, the CDR3 is TGTGCCAGCACCCCCGGACTAGCCCACGTAGAGACCCAGTACTTC. It codes for CASTPGLAHVETQYF.

The chain combines TRBV6-1 with TRBJ1-2; D call uncertain. The CDR3 sequence is 14 residues long. Germline V gives CDR1 MNHNS, CDR2 SASEGT. With 1 base removed from V and 8 bases from J, the gap between germline ends came to 14 bases. Here the CDR3 DNA reads TGTGCCAGCAGTGAAGGGAGGCGCCTTTGGGGCTACACCTTC. The encoded protein is CASSEGRRLWGYTF.

The chain links TRBV13 to TRBJ2-7, with 8 bases identical to TRBD2. V lost 0 bases to trimming and J lost 2 bases; unmatched junction nucleotides: 9. The germline gives CDR1 PRHDT, CDR2 FYEKMQ (reference sequence). The CDR3 length is 17 residues. CDR3 sequence: CASSLGTSESSTYEQYF. The CDR3 DNA reads TGTGCCAGCAGCTTAGGGACTAGCGAATCCTCTACCTACGAGCAGTACTTC.

This clone was detected only a few times. The V call is TRBV13, the J call TRBJ1-1, with a possible D match to TRBD1 (6 bases). The V and J ends lost 4 bases and 11 bases respectively, with 17 bases between them. There are 13 residues in the CDR3. Germline loops: CDR1 PRHDT, CDR2 FYEKMQ (reference sequence). CDR3 sequence reads: CASSSYQGQGAFF. CDR3 coding DNA: TGTGCCAGCAGCTCATATCAGGGACAAGGGGCTTTCTTT.

J is TRBJ2-1 and V is TRBV28; D is undetermined. Trimming removed 0 bases from V and 5 bases from J, with 8 bases in between. Germline CDR1 and CDR2: MDHEN and SYDVKM. The length of the CDR3 is 14 residues. The CDR3 DNA follows: TGTGCCAGCAGTTTATGGCGCGGCAACAATGAGCAGTTCTTC. It is translated as CASSLWRGNNEQFF.

The chain joins TRBV5-1 to TRBJ1-5; 10 nucleotides match TRBD1. This CDR3 is built from 17 residues. The germline V gene has CDR1 SGHRS and CDR2 YFSETQ. J lost 4 bases, V lost 4 bases, and 11 bases had no gene match. The CDR3 here is CASSPGPGQGFNQPQHF. CDR3 DNA sequence: TGCGCCAGCAGCCCCGGACCGGGACAGGGGTTTAATCAGCCCCAGCATTTT.

This chain connects TRBV28 to TRBJ2-5; tentatively, D is TRBD1 (5 bases). Germline lookup yields CDR1 MDHEN and CDR2 SYDVKM. Trimming left V 1 base short and J 5 bases short, with 17 bases between. The CDR3 sequence is 16 residues long. In DNA, the CDR3 is TGTGCCAGCAGTTTATCCCCGGACACCCTGGGGGAGACCCAGTACTTC. It codes for CASSLSPDTLGETQYF.

In this sample, this clone turned up a few times. The chain employs TRBV6-5 and TRBJ1-1, with 7 nucleotides matching TRBD1. With 2 bases clipped from V and 5 bases from J, the junction kept 5 bases outside the gene matches. Germline CDR1 and CDR2: MNHEY and SVGAGI. This CDR3 has 14 amino acids. The CDR3 sequence is CASSYTTGLTEAFF. The CDR3, as DNA: TGTGCCAGCAGTTACACGACAGGGTTAACTGAAGCTTTCTTT.

This chain uses TRBV27 with TRBJ2-5, with D possibly matching TRBD2 (6 bases). Trimming stripped 3 bases from V and 11 bases from J, with 16 bases between. This CDR3 comprises 13 residues. CDR1 is MNHEY, CDR2 SMNVEV, per germline (reference sequence). CDR3 DNA: TGTGCCAGCAGTTTCGTATCTTCGGGGGTGCAGTACTTC. Protein product: CASSFVSSGVQYF.

CDR3 residues: CASSQDSPGHEAFF. In DNA form, the CDR3 reads TGCGCCAGCAGCCAAGATTCCCCGGGACACGAAGCTTTCTTT. The gene calls are TRBV4-1 and TRBJ1-1, with D possibly being TRBD1 (6 bases). Germline CDR1 MGHRA, CDR2 YSYEKL. The CDR3 has 14 amino acids. Trimming stripped 0 bases from V and 8 bases from J, with 13 bases between.

V gene TRBV4-1 combines with J gene TRBJ1-1; perhaps TRBD1 as D (5 bases). Trimming took 3 bases from V and 1 from J, leaving 15 bases between them. The CDR3 loop spans 16 amino acids. Germline CDR1 MGHRA, CDR2 YSYEKL. CDR3 protein: CASSHGPLGGNTEAFF. CDR3 DNA sequence: TGCGCCAGCAGCCACGGGCCCTTGGGGGGGAACACTGAAGCTTTCTTT.

V is TRBV5-6 and J is TRBJ2-3; TRBD1 matches at 7 bases. Germline CDR1 SGHDT, CDR2 YYEEEE. The CDR3 loop spans 13 amino acids. V gave up 3 bases and J gave up 3 bases; unmatched junction bases: 1. In DNA form, the CDR3 reads TGTGCCAGCAGCTCGACAGGGACAGATACGCAGTATTTT. Protein product: CASSSTGTDTQYF.

This clone was counted a few times. An end of the junction does not agree with germline; a read error may underlie this. J is TRBJ2-1 and V is TRBV6-4; the match to TRBD1 covers 7 bases. Germline CDR1 reads MRHNA; CDR2 reads SNTAGT. The CDR3 is 15 amino acids. CDR3 DNA: TGTGCCAGCAGTTACTCGTTACAGGGGAACAATGAGCAGTTCTTC. Amino acid sequence: CASSYSLQGNNEQFF.

The V call is TRBV20-1, the J call TRBJ1-1; D not certain. CDR1 is DFQATT, CDR2 SNEGSKA, per germline (reference sequence). V dropped 4 bases and J dropped 5 bases, with 8 bases sitting between them. The CDR3 is made up of 11 amino acids. The CDR3 DNA follows: TGCAGTGCTATGATAGGAACTGAAGCTTTCTTT. Translated: CSAMIGTEAFF.

The chain combines TRBV4-1 with TRBJ1-5, with D tentatively TRBD1 (5 bases). CDR3 length: 17 amino acids. V was trimmed by 3 bases and J by 0 bases, leaving 15 bases between them. The germline CDR1 and CDR2 sequences are MGHRA and YSYEKL. CDR3 DNA: TGCGCCAGCAGCCAGGGGGACCGGGGGTATAGCAATCAGCCCCAGCATTTT. It yields the protein CASSQGDRGYSNQPQHF.

The CDR3 DNA is TGTGCCAGCAGCAGGGACAGCAACTACGAGCAGTACTTC. Its translation: CASSRDSNYEQYF. The chain is built from TRBV7-9 and TRBJ2-7; 7 bases align to TRBD1. CDR1 SEHNR and CDR2 FQNEAQ come from the germline V gene (reference sequence). The CDR3 contains 13 residues. J lost 3 bases, V lost 5 bases, and 4 bases had no gene match.

The V call is TRBV27, the J call TRBJ2-1; possibly TRBD1 for D (6 bases). The V gene lost 6 bases and the J gene lost 8 bases, with 14 bases spanning the gap. This CDR3 is built from 13 residues. The germline CDR1 and CDR2 sequences are MNHEY and SMNVEV (reference sequence). CDR3 protein: CASSLSRGDEQFF. The CDR3 coding sequence is TGTGCCAGCAGCCTGAGCAGGGGCGATGAGCAGTTCTTC.

This clone came up many times. The chain uses TRBV7-2 and TRBJ2-2, with 9 nucleotides matching TRBD1. The germline V gene encodes CDR1 SGHTA and CDR2 FQGNSA. Losses at the gene ends were 7 bases for V and 3 bases for J; bases not matched to a gene: 9. The CDR3 length is 16 residues. The CDR3 sequence: CASISTGTGHTGELFF. In DNA, the CDR3 is TGTGCCAGCATCTCGACCGGGACAGGGCACACCGGGGAGCTGTTTTTT.

The chain employs TRBV30 and TRBJ1-1; D is unresolved. Trimming removed 0 bases at V and 5 bases at J, with 10 bases between. Germline V gene lookup returns CDR1 GTSNPN and CDR2 SVGIG (reference sequence). The CDR3 loop spans 13 amino acids. CDR3 residues: CAWSVIRPTEAFF. The CDR3 coding sequence is TGTGCCTGGAGTGTGATAAGGCCAACTGAAGCTTTCTTT.

This clone was found once. V usage is TRBV19 and J usage is TRBJ1-1; TRBD1 is a possible D gene (6 bases). The germline V and J ends were trimmed by 7 bases and 7 bases, with 13 bases remaining between them. The germline V gene encodes CDR1 LNHDA and CDR2 SQIVND (reference sequence). The CDR3 covers 12 residues. This CDR3 is CASTRGGYEAFF. DNA of the CDR3: TGTGCCAGTACCAGGGGTGGATATGAAGCTTTCTTT.

This clone has a handful of counts. The chain has TRBV7-8 and TRBJ2-2, with 9 nucleotides matching TRBD2. Per the germline V gene, CDR1 is SGHVS and CDR2 is FQNEAQ. V was clipped by 9 bases and J by 0 bases; unmatched bases: 2. The length of the CDR3 is 14 residues. The DNA for the CDR3 is TGTGCCAGTAGACTAGCGGCGAACACCGGGGAGCTGTTTTTT. Its protein product is CASRLAANTGELFF.